This T cell receptor beta chain was sequenced for a study of neurological immune-mediated disorders. TCRdb re-derived calls from the 5' RACE reads in MiXCR, one entry per CDR3 protein. The table lists 18,000 or so distinct CDR3 sequences, around 13% of them singletons. This clonotype was observed at least ten times. The clonotype comes from a woman in her fifties or sixties with HTLV-1-associated myelopathy (HAM/TSP). The sequencing sample was made of CD4+ T cells from blood.

The CDR3 sequence is CAISGAGETYEQYF. The CDR3 nucleotides read TGTGCCATCAGTGGGGCAGGGGAGACCTACGAGCAGTACTTC. The gene calls are TRBV10-3 and TRBJ2-7; weak D call: TRBD1 (6 bases). The germline V and J ends were trimmed by 4 bases and 2 bases, with 12 bases remaining between them. Germline V gene data show CDR1 as ENHRY and CDR2 as SYGVKD. The CDR3 has 14 amino acids.